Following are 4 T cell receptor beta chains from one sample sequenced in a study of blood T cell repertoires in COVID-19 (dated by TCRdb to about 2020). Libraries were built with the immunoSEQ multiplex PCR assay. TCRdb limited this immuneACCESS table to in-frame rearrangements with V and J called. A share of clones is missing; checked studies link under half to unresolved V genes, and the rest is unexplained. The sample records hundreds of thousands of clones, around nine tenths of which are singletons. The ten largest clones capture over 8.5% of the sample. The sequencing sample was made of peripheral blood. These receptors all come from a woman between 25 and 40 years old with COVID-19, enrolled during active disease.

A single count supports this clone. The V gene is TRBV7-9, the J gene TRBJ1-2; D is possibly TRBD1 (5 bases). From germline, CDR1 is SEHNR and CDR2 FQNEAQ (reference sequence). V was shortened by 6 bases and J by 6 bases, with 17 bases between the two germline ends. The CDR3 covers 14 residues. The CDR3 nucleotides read TGTGCCAGCAGTCGCCTGGCAGGGAAGGATGGCTACACCTTC. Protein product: CASSRLAGKDGYTF.

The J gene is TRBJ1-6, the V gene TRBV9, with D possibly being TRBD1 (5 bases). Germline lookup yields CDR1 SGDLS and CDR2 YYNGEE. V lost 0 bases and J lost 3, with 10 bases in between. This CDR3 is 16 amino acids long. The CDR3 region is CASSVGSGGYNSPLHF. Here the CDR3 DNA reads TGTGCCAGCAGCGTAGGTTCCGGGGGCTATAATTCACCCCTCCACTTT.

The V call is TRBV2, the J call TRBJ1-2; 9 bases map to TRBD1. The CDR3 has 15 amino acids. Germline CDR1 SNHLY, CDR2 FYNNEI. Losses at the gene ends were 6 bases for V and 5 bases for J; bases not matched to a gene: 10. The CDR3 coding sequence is TGTGCCAGCAGCTTCATACAGGGGGCGTGGTATGGCTACACCTTC. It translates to CASSFIQGAWYGYTF.

The CDR3 DNA follows: TGTGCCAGCAGCTTAGGCGATGGTTGGGGCCGGAGGGACGAGCAGTACTTC. Amino acids: CASSLGDGWGRRDEQYF. The chain joins TRBV13 to TRBJ2-7; possibly TRBD2 for D (6 bases). The germline V and J ends were trimmed by 0 bases and 5 bases, with 20 bases remaining between them. CDR1 PRHDT and CDR2 FYEKMQ come from the germline V gene (reference sequence). The CDR3 totals 17 residues.